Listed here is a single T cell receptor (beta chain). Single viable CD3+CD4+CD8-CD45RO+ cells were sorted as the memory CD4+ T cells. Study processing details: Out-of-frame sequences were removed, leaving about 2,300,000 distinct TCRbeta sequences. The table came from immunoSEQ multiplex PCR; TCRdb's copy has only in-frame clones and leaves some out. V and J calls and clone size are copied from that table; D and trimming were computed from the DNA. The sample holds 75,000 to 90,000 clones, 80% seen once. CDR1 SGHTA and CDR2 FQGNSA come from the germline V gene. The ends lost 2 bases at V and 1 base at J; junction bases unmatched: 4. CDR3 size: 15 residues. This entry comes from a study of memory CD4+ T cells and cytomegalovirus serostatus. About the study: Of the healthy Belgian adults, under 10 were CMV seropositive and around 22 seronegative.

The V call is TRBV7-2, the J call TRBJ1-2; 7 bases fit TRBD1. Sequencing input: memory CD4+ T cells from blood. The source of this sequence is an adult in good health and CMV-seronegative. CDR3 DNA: TGTGCCAGCAGCTTATGGACAGGAAATAACTATGGCTACACCTTC. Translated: CASSLWTGNNYGYTF.